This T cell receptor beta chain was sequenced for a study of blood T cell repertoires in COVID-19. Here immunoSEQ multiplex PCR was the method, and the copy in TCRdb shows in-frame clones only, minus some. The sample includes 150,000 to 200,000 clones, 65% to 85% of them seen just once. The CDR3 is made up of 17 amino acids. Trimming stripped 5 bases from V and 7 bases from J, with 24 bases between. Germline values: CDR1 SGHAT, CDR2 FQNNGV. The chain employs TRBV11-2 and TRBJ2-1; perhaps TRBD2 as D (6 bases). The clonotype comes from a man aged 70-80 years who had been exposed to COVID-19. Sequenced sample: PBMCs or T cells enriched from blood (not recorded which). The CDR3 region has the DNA TGTGCCAGCAGCCGAGGATGGCTAGGTAAAGGGAGGAATGAGCAGTTCTTC. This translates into CASSRGWLGKGRNEQFF.